The clone carrying this T cell receptor beta chain came up many times. Its antigen is currently unknown. Amplification of the TCR beta CDR3 regions used RNA transcripts (as template). Amplification began with first-round RT-PCR using HTBI primers, then second-round multiplex PCR was performed. TCRdb reanalysed the multiplex PCR reads using MiXCR and keeps one entry per CDR3 protein. Of about 340,000 distinct CDR3 sequences listed, about 17% are singletons. Trimming took 1 base from V and 1 from J; bases not matched to a gene: 1. Per the germline V gene, CDR1 is LGHDT and CDR2 is YNNKEL (reference sequence). The CDR3 length is 14 residues. The data were taken from a study of Graves' ophthalmopathy and Graves' hyperthyroidism. Study observations and caveats: Blood contained most expanded thyroid clonotypes exceeding 0.001 frequency.

From fresh peripheral blood, over 9 ml in volume, the PBMCs were obtained. The chain recombines TRBV3-1 with TRBJ2-7; TRBD2 aligns across 7 bases. The sequence derives from an adult man with Graves' ophthalmopathy. Sequenced material: peripheral blood. CDR3 sequence: CASSQGAGSYEQYF. CDR3 DNA: TGTGCCAGCAGCCAAGGAGCGGGATCCTACGAGCAGTACTTC.